Listed here is a single TCR beta chain. What it recognizes is unknown. The CDR3 is made up of 16 amino acids. Trimming at V came to 3 bases and at J to 4 bases, leaving 2 bases not matched to a gene. From germline, CDR1 is MGHRA and CDR2 YSYEKL. The data originate from a study of T cell repertoires in cytomegalovirus infection. Study in general: Epitope selection comprised recently identified HLA-C-restricted CMV epitopes and well-studied HLA-B-restricted CMV epitopes. The study's findings and limits: CMV-specific TCR beta clonotypes restricted by HLA-C dominated the ex vivo response. The cumulative frequency of public TCR beta families distinguished individuals who carried CMV together with the relevant HLA.

TCRdb reanalysed the reads using MiXCR and keeps one entry per CDR3 protein. The sample has around 200,000 distinct CDR3 sequences, roughly two fifths seen once; the top ten hold approximately 59%. The TCR sequence derives from a human donor in good health (CMV status not recorded). Some clones in this sample may be carry-over from other donors' samples. The material sequenced was CD8+ T cells from cultured PBMCs, taken from culture after CMV antigen stimulation. This chain joins TRBV4-1 and TRBJ2-1; 14 positions agree with TRBD2. CDR3 loop: CASSHRTSGRYNEQFF. The CDR3 DNA reads as TGCGCCAGCAGCCACCGGACTAGCGGGAGGTACAATGAGCAGTTCTTC.